This paragraph reports one T cell receptor (beta chain). As yet, its antigen is unknown. The entry originates in a study of CD8 T cells in Susac syndrome. Broader study findings: The authors acknowledged that the study's TCR sequencing and HLA analysis involved relatively few individuals.

A quantity of about 0.5 to 1 ug RNA underwent reverse transcription using random hexamers. Across 54 Vbeta and 13 Jbeta, TCR beta CDR3 was amplified with immunoSEQ multiplex PCR. Using its own MiXCR run on the immunoSEQ multiplex PCR reads, TCRdb lists one record per CDR3 protein. The table shows some 180,000 distinct CDR3 sequences, with roughly 95% occurring only once. The CDR3 contains 17 residues. CDR1 SGHAT and CDR2 FQNNGV come from the germline V gene. V was cut by 1 base and J by 4 bases, with 17 bases left in between. CD8+ and CD4+ blood T cells underwent TCR beta sequencing. The controls were healthy donors who were matched for age and sex.

The rearrangement links TRBV11-2 to TRBJ2-1, with D perhaps TRBD1 or TRBD2 (7 bases each). Sample: CD4+ T cells from PBMCs. This TCR was recovered from a human donor in good health. In DNA, the CDR3 is TGTGCCAGCAGCTTAGGGGAGGGGGGACAGAGATACAATGAGCAGTTCTTC. Protein product: CASSLGEGGQRYNEQFF.